Each of the 3 T cell receptor beta chains below was sequenced from the same sample in a study of blood T cell repertoires in COVID-19. Data came from immunoSEQ multiplex PCR; TCRdb stores just in-frame clones and leaves some out. Of just over 15,000 clones in the sample, roughly 80% were seen once. The sample was peripheral blood. Every receptor here comes from a human donor in a cohort sampled during active COVID-19.

The rearrangement uses TRBV11-2 and TRBJ2-5; D may be TRBD2 (5 bases). Between the trimmed V and J ends, which lost 0 bases and 4 bases, there was a span of 12 bases. The CDR3 totals 15 residues. The V gene's germline CDR1 is SGHAT and CDR2 FQNNGV. CDR3 in DNA: TGTGCCAGCAGCTTAGAGCGATTAGCGTTAGAGACCCAGTACTTC. This codes for CASSLERLALETQYF.

The chain carries TRBV5-6 and TRBJ1-2; 9 bases map to TRBD1. V lost 4 bases and J lost 5; bases outside the gene matches: 15. The CDR3 sequence is 17 residues long. Germline-derived CDR1 and CDR2 are SGHDT and YYEEEE. The CDR3 coding sequence is TGTGCCAGCAGCGAAGGGACAGGGAGCACTATTCCATATGGCTACACCTTC. Translation gives CASSEGTGSTIPYGYTF.

This sequence joins TRBV7-2 and TRBJ2-3; D is possibly TRBD1 (6 bases). The length of the CDR3 is 16 residues. V was pared by 2 bases and J by 6 bases, with 18 bases between. Germline V lookup: CDR1 SGHTA, CDR2 FQGNSA. The chain's CDR3 is CASSLRGGTGWDTQYF. DNA for the CDR3: TGTGCCAGCAGCTTACGAGGGGGAACAGGGTGGGATACGCAGTATTTT.